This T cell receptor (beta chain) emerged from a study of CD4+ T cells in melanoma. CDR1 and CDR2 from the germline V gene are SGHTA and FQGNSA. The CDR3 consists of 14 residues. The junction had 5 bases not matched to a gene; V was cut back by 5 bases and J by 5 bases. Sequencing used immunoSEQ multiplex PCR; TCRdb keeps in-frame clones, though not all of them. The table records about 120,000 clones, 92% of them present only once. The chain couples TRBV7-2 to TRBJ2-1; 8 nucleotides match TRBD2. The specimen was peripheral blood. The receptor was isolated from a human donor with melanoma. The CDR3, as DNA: TGTGCCAGCAGCATAACTAGCGGAAACAATGAGCAGTTCTTC. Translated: CASSITSGNNEQFF.